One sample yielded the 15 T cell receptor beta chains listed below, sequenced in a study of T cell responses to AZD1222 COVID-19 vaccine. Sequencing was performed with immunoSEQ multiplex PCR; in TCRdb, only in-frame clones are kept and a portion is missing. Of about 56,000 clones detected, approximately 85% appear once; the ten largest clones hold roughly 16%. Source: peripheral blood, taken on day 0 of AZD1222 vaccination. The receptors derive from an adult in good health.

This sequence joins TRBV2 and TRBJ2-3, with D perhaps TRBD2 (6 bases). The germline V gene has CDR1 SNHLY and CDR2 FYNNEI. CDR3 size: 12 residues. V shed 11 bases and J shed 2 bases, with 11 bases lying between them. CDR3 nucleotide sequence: TGTGCCTCCCGGAGGGTCACAGATACGCAGTATTTT. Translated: CASRRVTDTQYF.

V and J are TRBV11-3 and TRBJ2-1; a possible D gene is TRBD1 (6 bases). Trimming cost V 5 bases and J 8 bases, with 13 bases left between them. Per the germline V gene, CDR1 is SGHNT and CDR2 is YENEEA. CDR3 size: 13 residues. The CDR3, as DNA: TGTGCCAGCAGCCCTCAGGGGAGCGATGAGCAGTTCTTC. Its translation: CASSPQGSDEQFF.

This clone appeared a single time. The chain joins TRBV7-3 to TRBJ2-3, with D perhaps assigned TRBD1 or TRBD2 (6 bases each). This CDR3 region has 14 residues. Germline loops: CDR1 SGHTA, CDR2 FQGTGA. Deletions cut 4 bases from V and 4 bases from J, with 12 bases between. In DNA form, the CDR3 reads TGTGCCAGCAGCTCGCGGGACATGCCAGATACGCAGTATTTT. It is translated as CASSSRDMPDTQYF.

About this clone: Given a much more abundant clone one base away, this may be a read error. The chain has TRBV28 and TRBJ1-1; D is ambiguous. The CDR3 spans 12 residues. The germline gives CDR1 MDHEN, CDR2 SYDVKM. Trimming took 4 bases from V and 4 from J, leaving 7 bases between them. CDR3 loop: CASSYWGTEAFF. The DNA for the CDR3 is TGTGCCAGCAGTTACTGGGGCACTGAAGCTTTCTTT. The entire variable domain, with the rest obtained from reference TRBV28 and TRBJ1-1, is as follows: DVKVTQSSRYLVKRTGEKVFLECVQDMDHENMFWYRQDPGLGLRLIYFSYDVKMKEKGDIPEGYSVSREKKERFSLILESASTNQTSMYLCASSYWGTEAFFGQGTRLTVV.

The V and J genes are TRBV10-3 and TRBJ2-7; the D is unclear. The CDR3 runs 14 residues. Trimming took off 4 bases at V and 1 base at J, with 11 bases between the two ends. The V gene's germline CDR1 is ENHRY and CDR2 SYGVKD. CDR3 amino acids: CAISGGFRSYEQYF. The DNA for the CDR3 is TGTGCCATCAGTGGTGGTTTTCGTTCCTACGAGCAGTACTTC.

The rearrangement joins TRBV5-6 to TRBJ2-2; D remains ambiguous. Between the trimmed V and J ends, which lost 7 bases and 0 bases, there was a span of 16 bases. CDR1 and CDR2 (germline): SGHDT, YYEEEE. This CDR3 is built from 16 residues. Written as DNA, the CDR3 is TGTGCCAGCGCCCCGTTAGGCAGCGCGAACACCGGGGAGCTGTTTTTT. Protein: CASAPLGSANTGELFF.

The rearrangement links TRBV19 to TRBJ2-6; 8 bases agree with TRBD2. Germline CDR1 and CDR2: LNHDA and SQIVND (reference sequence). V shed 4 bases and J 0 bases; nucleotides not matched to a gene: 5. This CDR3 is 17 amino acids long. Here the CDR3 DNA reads TGTGCCAGTAGTAGCGGACTAGCTTTCTCTGGGGCCAACGTCCTGACTTTC. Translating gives CASSSGLAFSGANVLTF.

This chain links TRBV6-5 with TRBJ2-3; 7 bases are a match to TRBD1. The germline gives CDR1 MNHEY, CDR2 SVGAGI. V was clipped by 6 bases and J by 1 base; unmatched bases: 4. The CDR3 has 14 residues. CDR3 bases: TGTGCCAGCAGCACAGGGGCTGGCACAGATACGCAGTATTTT. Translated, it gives CASSTGAGTDTQYF.

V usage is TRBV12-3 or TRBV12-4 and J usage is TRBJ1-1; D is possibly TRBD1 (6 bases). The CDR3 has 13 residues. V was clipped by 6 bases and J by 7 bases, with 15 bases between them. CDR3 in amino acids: CASSRRGRGEAFF. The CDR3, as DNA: TGTGCCAGCAGCCGCCGGGGGCGTGGTGAAGCTTTCTTT.

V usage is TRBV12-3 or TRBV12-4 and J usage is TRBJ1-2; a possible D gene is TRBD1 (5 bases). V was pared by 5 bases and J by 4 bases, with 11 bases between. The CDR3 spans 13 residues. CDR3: CASSQTVGYGYTF. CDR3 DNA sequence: TGTGCCAGCAGTCAGACAGTGGGCTATGGCTACACCTTC.

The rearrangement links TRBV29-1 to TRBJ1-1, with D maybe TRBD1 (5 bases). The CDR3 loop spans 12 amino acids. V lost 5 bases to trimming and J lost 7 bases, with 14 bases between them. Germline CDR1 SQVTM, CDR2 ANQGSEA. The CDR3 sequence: CSVFGTSLEAFF. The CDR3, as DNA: TGCAGCGTTTTCGGGACCAGCCTTGAAGCTTTCTTT.

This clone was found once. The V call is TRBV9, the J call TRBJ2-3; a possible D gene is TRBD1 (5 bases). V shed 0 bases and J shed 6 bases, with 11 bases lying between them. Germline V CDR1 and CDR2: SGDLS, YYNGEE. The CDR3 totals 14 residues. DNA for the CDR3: TGTGCCAGCAGCGTAGAAGCAGGGATGGATACGCAGTATTTT. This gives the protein CASSVEAGMDTQYF.

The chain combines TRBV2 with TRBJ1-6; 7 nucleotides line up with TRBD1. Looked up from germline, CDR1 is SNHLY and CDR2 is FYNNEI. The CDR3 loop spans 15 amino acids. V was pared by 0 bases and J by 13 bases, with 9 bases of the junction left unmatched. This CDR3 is CASSEARAGGNPLHF. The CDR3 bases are TGTGCCAGCAGTGAAGCTAGGGCAGGGGGGAATCCCCTCCACTTT.

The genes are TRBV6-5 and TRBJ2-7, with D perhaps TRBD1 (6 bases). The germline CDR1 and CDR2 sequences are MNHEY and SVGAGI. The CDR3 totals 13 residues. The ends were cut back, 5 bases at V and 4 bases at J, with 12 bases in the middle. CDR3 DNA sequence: TGTGCCAGCAGTATCCCGACAGGTTACGAGCAGTACTTC. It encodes CASSIPTGYEQYF.

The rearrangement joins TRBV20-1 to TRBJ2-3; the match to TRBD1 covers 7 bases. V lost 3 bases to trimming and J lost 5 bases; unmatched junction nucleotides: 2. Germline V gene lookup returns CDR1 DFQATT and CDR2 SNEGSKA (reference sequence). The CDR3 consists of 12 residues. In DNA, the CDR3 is TGCAGTGCTAGTCAGGGGGAAGATACGCAGTATTTT. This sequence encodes CSASQGEDTQYF.